Shown below are 22 T cell receptor beta chains from a single sample sequenced in a study of T cells after yellow fever vaccination. TCRdb reprocessed the 5' RACE reads via MiXCR and lists one record per CDR3 protein. The data hold 450,000 to 600,000 distinct CDR3 sequences, with about 15% observed a single time. The source material was PBMCs, sampled 5 to 6 days after the first yellow fever vaccination. The receptors were gathered from a man between 18 and 29 years old who received the YFV17D yellow fever vaccine.

The V gene is TRBV4-1, the J gene TRBJ2-1; D unclear. CDR3 length: 13 amino acids. Trimming left V 2 bases short and J 10 bases short, with 12 bases between. CDR1 is MGHRA, CDR2 YSYEKL, per germline. DNA for the CDR3: TGCGCCAGCAGCCAAAACCCTACAAGGGAGCAGTTCTTC. Its translation is CASSQNPTREQFF.

This clonotype occurred a few times. This chain joins TRBV12-3 or TRBV12-4 and TRBJ2-3, with D perhaps given as TRBD1 or TRBD2 (6 bases each). The CDR3 has 14 amino acids. V lost 6 bases, J lost 5 bases, and 15 bases lay in between. Written as DNA, the CDR3 is TGTGCCAGCAGAGATACGGGGGCACAAGATACGCAGTATTTT. Translation gives CASRDTGAQDTQYF.

This clonotype was seen many times. The J gene is TRBJ2-5, the V gene TRBV5-1, with a possible D match to TRBD1 (6 bases). This CDR3 contains 14 residues. V lost 4 bases, J lost 2 bases, and 12 bases lay in between. Germline values: CDR1 SGHRS, CDR2 YFSETQ. In nucleotides, the CDR3 is TGCGCCAGCAGCACCTCGGACAGACAAGAGACCCAGTACTTC. It is translated as CASSTSDRQETQYF.

This clonotype was seen once. The junction differs from germline at one of its ends, possibly a read error. The genes are TRBV28 and TRBJ2-5; D possibly corresponds to TRBD2 (7 bases). The CDR3 runs to 15 residues. Germline V gene lookup returns CDR1 MDHEN and CDR2 SYDVKM. CDR3 region: CAGSGGGAILETQYF. CDR3 DNA sequence: TGTGCCGGCAGTGGTGGGGGGGCCATTTTAGAGACCCAGTACTTC.

This chain uses TRBV20-1 with TRBJ1-6; D gene ambiguous. V was pared by 3 bases and J by 0 bases, with 15 bases between. The CDR3 has 17 amino acids. Germline loops: CDR1 DFQATT, CDR2 SNEGSKA (reference sequence). CDR3 DNA sequence: TGCAGTGCTAGGGGTGCGACGGGGAGCTCCTATAATTCACCCCTCCACTTT. Amino acid sequence: CSARGATGSSYNSPLHF.

This chain uses TRBV24-1 with TRBJ2-5, with D maybe TRBD2 (5 bases). Per germline, CDR1 KGHDR and CDR2 SFDVKD. CDR3 length equals 14 residues. V dropped 5 bases and J dropped 4 bases, with 13 bases sitting between them. Here the CDR3 reads CATSATSDGETQYF. In DNA, the CDR3 is TGTGCCACCAGTGCCACTAGTGATGGAGAGACCCAGTACTTC.

This clonotype was counted only a few times. V gene TRBV7-9 combines with J gene TRBJ1-2; 12 bases line up with TRBD1. Per the germline V gene, CDR1 is SEHNR and CDR2 is FQNEAQ (reference sequence). The CDR3 is 15 residues long. Germline trimming cut 2 bases from V and 8 bases from J; bases unmatched to any gene: 6. The CDR3 region is CASSLTGTGGWGYTF. CDR3 sequence (DNA): TGTGCCAGCAGCTTAACCGGGACAGGGGGCTGGGGCTACACCTTC.

There are a few counts of this clonotype. V is TRBV28 and J is TRBJ2-4; TRBD1 or TRBD2 may be the D gene (6 bases each). Trimming removed 3 bases at V and 0 bases at J, with 15 bases between. Germline V gene data show CDR1 as MDHEN and CDR2 as SYDVKM. This CDR3 spans 17 amino acids. CDR3 DNA: TGTGCCAGCAGTTTGAGGGGGGTACCTTTAGCCAAAAACATTCAGTACTTC. The encoded protein is CASSLRGVPLAKNIQYF.

This clonotype has just a few counts. This sequence joins TRBV4-1 and TRBJ1-6; D call uncertain. The CDR3 covers 16 residues. The germline V and J ends were trimmed by 1 base and 14 bases, with 21 bases remaining between them. CDR1 and CDR2 (germline): MGHRA, YSYEKL. The chain's CDR3 is CASSQVPSRVRATLHF. In nucleotides, the CDR3 is TGCGCCAGCAGCCAAGTCCCCTCCCGGGTGAGGGCCACCCTCCACTTT.

The table lists this clonotype with a few counts. The chain's CDR3 is CASSYGTANDKQFF. The DNA for the CDR3 is TGTGCCAGCAGTTACGGGACAGCTAATGATAAGCAGTTCTTC. This chain connects TRBV6-5 to TRBJ2-1; TRBD1 matches 7 bases. Germline V gives CDR1 MNHEY, CDR2 SVGAGI. The CDR3 is 14 residues long. V trimming: 2 bases; J trimming: 11 bases; junction bases outside the gene matches: 9.

This clonotype came up many times. The genes are TRBV5-1 and TRBJ2-7; D gene ambiguous. V was trimmed by 0 bases and J by 9 bases, leaving 16 bases between them. The CDR3 is made up of 14 amino acids. CDR1 is SGHRS and CDR2 is YFSETQ in the germline V gene. The CDR3 region is CASSLDADRSWQYF. The CDR3 nucleotides read TGCGCCAGCAGCTTGGATGCGGATCGATCTTGGCAGTACTTC.

V and J are TRBV2 and TRBJ1-4; D unclear. V was cut by 6 bases and J by 6 bases, with 14 bases left in between. The CDR3 is made up of 14 amino acids. The V gene's germline CDR1 is SNHLY and CDR2 FYNNEI. As DNA, the CDR3 is TGTGCCAGCAGGAAACTCCCATCCCATGAAAAACTGTTTTTT. Amino acids: CASRKLPSHEKLFF.

The chain joins TRBV4-3 to TRBJ1-1; D is unresolved. The CDR3 runs to 15 residues. V was cut by 1 base and J by 5 bases, with 14 bases left in between. CDR1 and CDR2 from the germline V gene are LGHNA and YSLEER. The CDR3 protein is CASSQVGRPQTEAFF. DNA of the CDR3: TGCGCCAGCAGCCAAGTTGGCAGGCCCCAAACTGAAGCTTTCTTT.

This clonotype was recorded a few times. J is TRBJ2-1 and V is TRBV10-2; D possibly corresponds to TRBD1 (6 bases). Trimming cost V 7 bases and J 1 base, with 11 bases left between them. Germline lookup yields CDR1 WSHSY and CDR2 SAAADI. The CDR3 consists of 14 residues. CDR3 amino acids: CASKVDRSYNEQFF. In DNA form, the CDR3 reads TGCGCCAGCAAGGTGGACAGATCCTACAATGAGCAGTTCTTC.

The rearrangement uses TRBV6-5 and TRBJ1-4; D is unresolved. The V and J ends lost 0 bases and 7 bases respectively, with 6 bases between them. Per the germline V gene, CDR1 is MNHEY and CDR2 is SVGAGI. The CDR3 contains 13 residues. CDR3 nucleotides: TGTGCCAGCAGTTACTCAGCGAGTGAAAAACTGTTTTTT. This translates into CASSYSASEKLFF.

The chain recombines TRBV4-3 with TRBJ1-1; the D gene is possibly TRBD1 (6 bases). Deletions cut 0 bases from V and 7 bases from J, with 21 bases between. Germline V CDR1 and CDR2: LGHNA, YSLEER. The CDR3 spans 17 residues. Here the CDR3 DNA reads TGCGCCAGCAGCCAAGATGATGGGGGCGGGGTGGGTTATGAAGCTTTCTTT. Its protein is CASSQDDGGGVGYEAFF.

The rearrangement uses TRBV20-1 and TRBJ1-2; D is perhaps TRBD1 (5 bases). Germline CDR1 reads DFQATT; CDR2 reads SNEGSKA (reference sequence). CDR3 length: 12 residues. As DNA, the CDR3 is TGCACCCCTCATGGGGCCGATGTTGGCTACACCTTC. It yields the protein CTPHGADVGYTF.

This clonotype has more than one count but fewer than ten. The chain links TRBV29-1 to TRBJ1-2, with 8 nucleotides matching TRBD1. The V gene's germline CDR1 is SQVTM and CDR2 ANQGSEA. J gave up 8 bases and V 4 bases, and 15 bases lay outside the gene matches. The CDR3 contains 15 residues. The DNA of the CDR3 is TGCAGCGTTGGAATACGACAGGGGACAACGGGCGGCTACACCTTC. Residues: CSVGIRQGTTGGYTF.

In this sample, this clonotype turned up many times. This chain links TRBV27 with TRBJ2-5; no definite D call. The V end lost 6 bases, the J end lost 5 bases, and 10 bases lay between the germline ends. The germline V gene has CDR1 MNHEY and CDR2 SMNVEV (reference sequence). This CDR3 is built from 12 residues. In nucleotides, the CDR3 is TGTGCCAGCAGGGGCCTCTTGGAGACCCAGTACTTC. Protein: CASRGLLETQYF.

This clonotype occurred a few times. The V and J genes are TRBV10-2 and TRBJ2-3; 8 nucleotides align to TRBD2. Germline lookup yields CDR1 WSHSY and CDR2 SAAADI. The length of the CDR3 is 13 residues. J was trimmed by 4 bases and V by 8 bases; bases with no gene match: 5. CDR3 DNA: TGCGCCAGCCTAGCGGGTCCCCCAGATACGCAGTATTTT. It codes for CASLAGPPDTQYF.

This clonotype was seen a few times. The chain has TRBV24-1 and TRBJ1-6; D not resolved. V was trimmed by 3 bases and J by 7 bases, leaving 21 bases between them. This CDR3 spans 18 amino acids. Germline V gives CDR1 KGHDR, CDR2 SFDVKD. The CDR3 here is CATSDIRLRSTGNSPLHF. The CDR3 DNA reads TGTGCCACCAGTGATATCCGACTTCGGAGCACGGGCAATTCACCCCTCCACTTT.

In its sample, this clonotype was seen many times. This chain links TRBV7-3 with TRBJ2-2, with D hard to call. In germline, CDR1 is SGHTA, CDR2 FQGTGA. The CDR3 is made up of 14 amino acids. With 5 bases removed from V and 0 bases from J, the gap between germline ends came to 7 bases. The chain's CDR3 is CASSQGPNTGELFF. DNA of the CDR3: TGTGCCAGCAGCCAAGGGCCGAACACCGGGGAGCTGTTTTTT. Supplemented by reference TRBV7-3 and TRBJ2-2, the full variable domain reads GAGVSQTPSNKVTEKGKYVELRCDPISGHTALYWYRQSLGQGPEFLIYFQGTGAADDSGLPNDRFFAVRPEGSVSTLKIQRTERGDSAVYLCASSQGPNTGELFFGEGSRLTVL.